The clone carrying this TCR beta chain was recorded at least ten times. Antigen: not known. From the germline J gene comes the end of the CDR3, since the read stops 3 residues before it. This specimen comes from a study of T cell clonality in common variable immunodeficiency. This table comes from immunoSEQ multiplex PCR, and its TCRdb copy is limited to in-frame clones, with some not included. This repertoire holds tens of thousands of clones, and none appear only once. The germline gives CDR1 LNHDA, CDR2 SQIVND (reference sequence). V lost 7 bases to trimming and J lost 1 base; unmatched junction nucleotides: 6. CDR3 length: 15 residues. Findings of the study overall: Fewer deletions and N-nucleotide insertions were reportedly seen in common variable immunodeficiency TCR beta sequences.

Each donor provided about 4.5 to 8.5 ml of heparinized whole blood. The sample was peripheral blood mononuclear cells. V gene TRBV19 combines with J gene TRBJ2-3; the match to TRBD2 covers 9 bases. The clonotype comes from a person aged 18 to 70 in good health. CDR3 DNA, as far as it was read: TGTGCCAGTACCCTAGCGGGAATTGGCACAGATACG. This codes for CASTLAGIGTDT. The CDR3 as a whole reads CASTLAGIGTDTQYF.